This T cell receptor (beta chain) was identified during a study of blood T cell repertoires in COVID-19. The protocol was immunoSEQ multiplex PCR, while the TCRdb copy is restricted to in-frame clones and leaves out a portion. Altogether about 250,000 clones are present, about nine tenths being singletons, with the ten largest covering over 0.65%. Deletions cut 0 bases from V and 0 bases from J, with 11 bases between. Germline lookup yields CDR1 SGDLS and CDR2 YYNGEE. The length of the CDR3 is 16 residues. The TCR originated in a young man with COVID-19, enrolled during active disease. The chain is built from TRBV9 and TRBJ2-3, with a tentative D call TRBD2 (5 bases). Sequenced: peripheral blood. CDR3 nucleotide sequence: TGTGCCAGCAGCGTAGACGTGCGGGCTAGCACAGATACGCAGTATTTT. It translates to CASSVDVRASTDTQYF.